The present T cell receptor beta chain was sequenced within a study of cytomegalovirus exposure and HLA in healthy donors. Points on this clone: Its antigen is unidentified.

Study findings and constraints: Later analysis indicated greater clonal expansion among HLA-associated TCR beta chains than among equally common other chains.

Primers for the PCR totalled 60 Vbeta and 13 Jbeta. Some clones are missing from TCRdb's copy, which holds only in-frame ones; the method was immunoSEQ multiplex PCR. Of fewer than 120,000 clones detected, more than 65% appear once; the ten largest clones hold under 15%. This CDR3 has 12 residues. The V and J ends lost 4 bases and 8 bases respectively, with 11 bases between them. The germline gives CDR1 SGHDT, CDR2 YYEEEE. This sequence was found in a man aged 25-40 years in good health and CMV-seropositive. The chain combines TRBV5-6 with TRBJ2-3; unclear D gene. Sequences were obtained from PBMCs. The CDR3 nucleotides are TGTGCCAGCAGCGCCTACTTCGGTACGCAGTATTTT. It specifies CASSAYFGTQYF.